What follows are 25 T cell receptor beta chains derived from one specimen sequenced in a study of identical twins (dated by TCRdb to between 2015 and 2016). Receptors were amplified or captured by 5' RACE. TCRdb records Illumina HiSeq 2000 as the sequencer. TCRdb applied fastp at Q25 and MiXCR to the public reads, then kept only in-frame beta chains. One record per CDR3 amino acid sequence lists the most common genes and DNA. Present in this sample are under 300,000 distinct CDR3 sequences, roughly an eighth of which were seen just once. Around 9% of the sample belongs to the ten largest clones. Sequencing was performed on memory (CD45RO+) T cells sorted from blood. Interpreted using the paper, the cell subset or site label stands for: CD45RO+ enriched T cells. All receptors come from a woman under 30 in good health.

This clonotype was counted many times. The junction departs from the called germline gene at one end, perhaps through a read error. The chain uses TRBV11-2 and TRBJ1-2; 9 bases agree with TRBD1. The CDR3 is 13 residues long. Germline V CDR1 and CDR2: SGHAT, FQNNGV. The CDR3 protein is CASSLDPQGAHIF. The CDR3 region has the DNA TGTGCCAGCAGCTTAGATCCACAGGGGGCGCACATCTTC. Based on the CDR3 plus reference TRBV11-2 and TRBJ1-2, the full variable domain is EAGVAQSPRYKIIEKRQSVAFWCNPISGHATLYWYQQILGQGPKLLIQFQNNGVVDDSQLPKDRFSAERLKGVDSTLKIQPAKLEDSAVYLCASSLDPQGAHIFGSGTRLTVV.

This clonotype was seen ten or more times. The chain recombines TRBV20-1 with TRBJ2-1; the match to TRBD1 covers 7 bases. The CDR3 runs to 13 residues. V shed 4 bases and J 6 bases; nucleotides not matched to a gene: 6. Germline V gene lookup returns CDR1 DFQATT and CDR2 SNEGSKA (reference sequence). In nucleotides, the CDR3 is TGCAGTGCTACTCCTGGACAGGCCAATGAGCAGTTCTTC. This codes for CSATPGQANEQFF.

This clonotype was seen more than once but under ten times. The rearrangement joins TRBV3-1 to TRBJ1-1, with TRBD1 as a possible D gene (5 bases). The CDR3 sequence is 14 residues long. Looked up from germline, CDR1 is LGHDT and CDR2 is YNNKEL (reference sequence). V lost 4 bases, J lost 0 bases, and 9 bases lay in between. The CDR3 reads CASSPGTVNTEAFF. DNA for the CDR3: TGTGCCAGCAGCCCAGGGACGGTGAACACTGAAGCTTTCTTT.

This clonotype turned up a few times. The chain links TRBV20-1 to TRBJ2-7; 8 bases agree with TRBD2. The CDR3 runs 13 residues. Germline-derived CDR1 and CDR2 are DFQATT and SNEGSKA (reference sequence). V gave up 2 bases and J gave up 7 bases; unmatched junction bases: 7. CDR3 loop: CSARKGLEREQYF. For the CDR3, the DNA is TGCAGTGCTAGAAAGGGACTAGAGAGGGAGCAGTACTTC.

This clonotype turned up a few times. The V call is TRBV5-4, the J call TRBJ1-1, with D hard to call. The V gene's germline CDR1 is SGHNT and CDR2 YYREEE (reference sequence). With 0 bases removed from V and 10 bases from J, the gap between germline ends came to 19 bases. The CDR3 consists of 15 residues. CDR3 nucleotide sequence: TGTGCCAGCAGCTTGGCCCCACCGAACCTCTCGGGAGCTTTCTTT. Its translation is CASSLAPPNLSGAFF.

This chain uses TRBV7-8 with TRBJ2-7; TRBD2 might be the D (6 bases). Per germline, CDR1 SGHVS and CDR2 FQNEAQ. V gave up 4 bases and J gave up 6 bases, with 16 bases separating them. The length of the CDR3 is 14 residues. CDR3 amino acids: CASSSTRTMSEQYF. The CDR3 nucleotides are TGTGCCAGCAGCTCCACGCGGACTATGAGCGAGCAGTACTTC.

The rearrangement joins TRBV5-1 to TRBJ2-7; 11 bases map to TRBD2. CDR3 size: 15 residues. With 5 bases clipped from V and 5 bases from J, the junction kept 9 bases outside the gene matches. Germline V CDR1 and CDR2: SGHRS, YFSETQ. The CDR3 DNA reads TGCGCCAGCAGAGTGACTAGCGGGAAGATCAACGAGCAGTACTTC. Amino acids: CASRVTSGKINEQYF.

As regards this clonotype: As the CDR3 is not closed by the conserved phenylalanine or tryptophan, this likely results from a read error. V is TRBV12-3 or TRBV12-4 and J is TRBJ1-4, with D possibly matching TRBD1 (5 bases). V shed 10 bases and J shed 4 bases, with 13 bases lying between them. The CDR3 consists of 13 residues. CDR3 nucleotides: TGTGCCAAAATATCGGGACTTAATGAAAAACTGTTTATT. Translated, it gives CAKISGLNEKLFI.

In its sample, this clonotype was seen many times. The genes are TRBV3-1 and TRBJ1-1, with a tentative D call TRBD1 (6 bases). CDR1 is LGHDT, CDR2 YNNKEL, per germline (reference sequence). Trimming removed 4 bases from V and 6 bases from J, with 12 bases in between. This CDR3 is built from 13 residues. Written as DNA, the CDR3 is TGTGCCAGCAGCCCGACGGGGGGCCCTGAAGCTTTCTTT. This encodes CASSPTGGPEAFF.

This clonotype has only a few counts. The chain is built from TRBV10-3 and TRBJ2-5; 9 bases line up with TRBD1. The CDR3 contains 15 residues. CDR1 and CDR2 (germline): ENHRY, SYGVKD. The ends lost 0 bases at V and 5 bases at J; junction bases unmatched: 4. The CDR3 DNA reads TGTGCCATCAGTGAGTCAACAGGGGGCTGGGAGACCCAGTACTTC. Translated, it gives CAISESTGGWETQYF.

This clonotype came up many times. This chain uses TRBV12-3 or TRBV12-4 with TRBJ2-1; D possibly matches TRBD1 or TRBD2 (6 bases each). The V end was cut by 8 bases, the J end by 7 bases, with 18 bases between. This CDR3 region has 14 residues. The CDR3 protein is CASSLGGGKNEQFF. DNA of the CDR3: TGTGCCAGCTCCCTTGGAGGGGGGAAGAATGAGCAGTTCTTC.

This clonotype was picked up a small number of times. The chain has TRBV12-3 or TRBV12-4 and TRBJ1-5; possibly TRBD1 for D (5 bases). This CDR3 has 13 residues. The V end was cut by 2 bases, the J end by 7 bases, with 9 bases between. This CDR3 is CASSLWGEQPQHF. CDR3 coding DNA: TGTGCCAGCAGTTTATGGGGGGAGCAGCCCCAGCATTTT.

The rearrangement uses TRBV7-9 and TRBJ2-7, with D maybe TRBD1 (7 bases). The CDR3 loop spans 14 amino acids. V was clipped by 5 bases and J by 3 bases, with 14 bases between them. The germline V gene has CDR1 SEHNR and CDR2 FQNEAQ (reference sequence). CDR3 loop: CASSGQGGNYEQYF. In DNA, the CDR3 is TGTGCCAGCAGCGGCCAGGGGGGTAACTACGAGCAGTACTTC.

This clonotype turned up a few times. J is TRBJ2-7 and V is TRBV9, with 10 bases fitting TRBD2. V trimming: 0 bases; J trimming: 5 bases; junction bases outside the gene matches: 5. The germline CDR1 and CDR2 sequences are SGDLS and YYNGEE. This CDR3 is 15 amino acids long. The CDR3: CASSVGGSGGHEQYF. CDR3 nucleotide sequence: TGTGCCAGCAGCGTAGGAGGTAGCGGGGGGCACGAGCAGTACTTC.

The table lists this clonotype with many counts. CDR3 protein: CASSTADYNEQFF. In nucleotides, the CDR3 is TGTGCCAGCAGTACGGCTGACTACAATGAGCAGTTCTTC. The chain has TRBV6-4 and TRBJ2-1, with D hard to call. Germline CDR1 and CDR2: MRHNA and SNTAGT. The germline V and J ends were trimmed by 5 bases and 3 bases, with 8 bases remaining between them. The CDR3 covers 13 residues.

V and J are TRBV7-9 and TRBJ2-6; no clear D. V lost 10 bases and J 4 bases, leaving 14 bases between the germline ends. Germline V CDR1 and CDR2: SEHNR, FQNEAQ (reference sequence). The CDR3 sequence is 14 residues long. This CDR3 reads CATTGVGGANVLTF. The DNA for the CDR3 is TGTGCCACCACTGGAGTTGGAGGGGCCAACGTCCTGACTTTC.

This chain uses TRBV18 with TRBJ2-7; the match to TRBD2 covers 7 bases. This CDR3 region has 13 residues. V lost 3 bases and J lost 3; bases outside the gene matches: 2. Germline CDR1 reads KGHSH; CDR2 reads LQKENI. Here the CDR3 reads CASSPTSDYEQYF. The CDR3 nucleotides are TGTGCCAGCTCACCTACTAGCGACTACGAGCAGTACTTC.

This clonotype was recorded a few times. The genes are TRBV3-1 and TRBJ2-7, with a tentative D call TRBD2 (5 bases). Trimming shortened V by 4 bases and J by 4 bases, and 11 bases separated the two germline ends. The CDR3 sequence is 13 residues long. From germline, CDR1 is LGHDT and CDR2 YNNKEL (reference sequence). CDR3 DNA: TGTGCCAGCAGCCCGGGATATAGGTACGAGCAGTACTTC. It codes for CASSPGYRYEQYF.

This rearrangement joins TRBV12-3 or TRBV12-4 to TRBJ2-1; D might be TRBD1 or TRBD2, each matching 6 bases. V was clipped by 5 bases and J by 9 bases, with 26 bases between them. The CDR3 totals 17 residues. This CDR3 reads CASSLKLAPGVTGEQFF. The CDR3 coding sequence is TGTGCCAGCAGTCTAAAACTAGCCCCAGGGGTAACAGGTGAGCAGTTCTTC.

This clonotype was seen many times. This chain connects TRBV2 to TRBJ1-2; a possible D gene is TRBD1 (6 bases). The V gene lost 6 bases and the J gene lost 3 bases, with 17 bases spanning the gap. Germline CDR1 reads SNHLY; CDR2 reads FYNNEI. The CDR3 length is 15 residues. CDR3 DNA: TGTGCCAGCAGAACCGTAGTAGGGGGTTACTATGGCTACACCTTC. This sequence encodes CASRTVVGGYYGYTF.

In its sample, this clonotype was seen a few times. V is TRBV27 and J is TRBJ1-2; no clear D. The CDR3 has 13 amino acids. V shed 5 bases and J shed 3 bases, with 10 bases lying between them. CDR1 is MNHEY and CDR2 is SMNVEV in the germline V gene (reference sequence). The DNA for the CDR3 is TGTGCCAGCAGTATAAACAGTTACTATGGCTACACCTTC. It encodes CASSINSYYGYTF.

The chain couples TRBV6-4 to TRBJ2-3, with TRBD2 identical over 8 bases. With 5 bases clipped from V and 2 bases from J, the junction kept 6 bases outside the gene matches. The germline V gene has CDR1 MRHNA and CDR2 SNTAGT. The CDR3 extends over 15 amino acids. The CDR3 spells CASSPAGVSTDTQYF. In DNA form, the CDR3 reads TGTGCCAGCAGTCCAGCGGGAGTTTCCACAGATACGCAGTATTTT.

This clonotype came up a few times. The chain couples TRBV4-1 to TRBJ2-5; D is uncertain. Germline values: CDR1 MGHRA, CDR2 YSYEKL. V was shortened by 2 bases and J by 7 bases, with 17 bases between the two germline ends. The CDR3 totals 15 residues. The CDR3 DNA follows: TGCGCCAGCAGCCAAAAACGGCCAGAGCAGGCGACCCAGTACTTC. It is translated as CASSQKRPEQATQYF.

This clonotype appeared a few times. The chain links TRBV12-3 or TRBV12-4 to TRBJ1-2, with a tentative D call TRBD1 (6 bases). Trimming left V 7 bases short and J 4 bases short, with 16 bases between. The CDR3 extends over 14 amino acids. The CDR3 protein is CASTRGGTGYGYTF. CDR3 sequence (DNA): TGTGCCAGCACCCGAGGGGGAACGGGCTATGGCTACACCTTC.

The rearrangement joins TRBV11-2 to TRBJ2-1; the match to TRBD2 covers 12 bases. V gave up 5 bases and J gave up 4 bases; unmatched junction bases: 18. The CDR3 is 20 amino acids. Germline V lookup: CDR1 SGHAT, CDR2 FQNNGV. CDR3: CASSPFRGLAGRKGYNEQFF. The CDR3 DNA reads TGTGCCAGCAGCCCTTTCAGAGGACTAGCGGGGCGGAAGGGGTACAATGAGCAGTTCTTC.